This TCR beta chain was identified during a study of T cell repertoires in cytomegalovirus infection. Study context: CMV infection plus the matching HLA type was flagged by public TCR beta signatures.

Using its own MiXCR run on the reads, TCRdb lists one record per CDR3 protein. This sample has 300,000 to 400,000 distinct CDR3 sequences, with 15% to 20% found just once. Germline loops: CDR1 LNHDA, CDR2 SQIVND (reference sequence). V shed 9 bases and J shed 0 bases, with 22 bases lying between them. The CDR3 totals 17 residues. The chain is built from TRBV19 and TRBJ2-3; tentative D call: TRBD1 (6 bases). Input material: PBMCs. The receptor comes from a human donor in good health (CMV status not recorded). Some clones in this sample may be carry-over from other donors' samples. The CDR3 loop is CASDRTAMPSSTDTQYF. CDR3 coding DNA: TGTGCCAGCGATCGGACAGCAATGCCATCCAGCACAGATACGCAGTATTTT.